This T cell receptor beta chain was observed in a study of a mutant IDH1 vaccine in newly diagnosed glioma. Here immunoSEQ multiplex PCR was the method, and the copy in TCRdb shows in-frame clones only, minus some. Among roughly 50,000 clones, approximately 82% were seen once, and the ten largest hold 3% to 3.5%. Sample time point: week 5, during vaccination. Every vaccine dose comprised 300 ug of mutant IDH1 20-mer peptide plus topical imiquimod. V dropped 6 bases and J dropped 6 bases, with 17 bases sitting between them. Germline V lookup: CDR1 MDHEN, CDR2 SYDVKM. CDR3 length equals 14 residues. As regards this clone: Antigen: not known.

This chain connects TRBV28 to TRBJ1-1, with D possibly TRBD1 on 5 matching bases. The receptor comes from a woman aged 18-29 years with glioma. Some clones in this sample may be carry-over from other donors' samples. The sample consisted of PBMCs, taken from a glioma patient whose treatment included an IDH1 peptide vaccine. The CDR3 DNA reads TGTGCCAGCAGCCAAGGAGGGGAAATCGCTGAAGCTTTCTTT. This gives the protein CASSQGGEIAEAFF.